Shown below are 24 T cell receptor beta chains from a single sample sequenced in a study of identical twins. TCRdb re-called the 5' RACE reads through MiXCR, storing one row per CDR3 protein. The sample shows around 250,000 distinct CDR3 sequences, approximately 7.1% of them seen only once. The same sample was also used in a study of T cells expressing NK-cell markers.

Sequenced material: CD8+ T cells sorted from blood. These receptors were collected from a woman aged 18-35 years in good health.

This clonotype was seen a handful of times. The chain employs TRBV29-1 and TRBJ2-5; D perhaps matches TRBD2 (5 bases). Germline V gene lookup returns CDR1 SQVTM and CDR2 ANQGSEA. This CDR3 comprises 12 residues. V dropped 4 bases and J dropped 5 bases, with 11 bases sitting between them. CDR3 in amino acids: CSVGTPTETQYF. Written as DNA, the CDR3 is TGCAGCGTTGGGACTCCAACGGAGACCCAGTACTTC.

This clonotype was seen many times. V gene TRBV6-5 combines with J gene TRBJ1-1; tentatively, D is TRBD1 (5 bases). Germline V gene lookup returns CDR1 MNHEY and CDR2 SVGAGI. V was trimmed by 6 bases and J by 7 bases, leaving 12 bases between them. The CDR3 totals 12 residues. This CDR3 reads CASRTGGVEAFF. In DNA form, the CDR3 reads TGTGCCAGCAGAACCGGAGGGGTTGAAGCTTTCTTT.

This clonotype was observed many times. This rearrangement joins TRBV14 to TRBJ2-1; D possibly uses TRBD1 or TRBD2 (5 bases each). This CDR3 comprises 13 residues. Trimming pared 3 bases from V and 9 bases from J, leaving 12 bases between. Germline CDR1 and CDR2: SGHDN and FVKESK. CDR3: CASSQGRAGEQFF. CDR3 DNA: TGTGCCAGCAGCCAGGGGCGGGCTGGTGAGCAGTTCTTC.

The chain couples TRBV3-1 to TRBJ2-7, with a tentative D call TRBD2 (6 bases). The CDR3 consists of 17 residues. Per the germline V gene, CDR1 is LGHDT and CDR2 is YNNKEL (reference sequence). The V gene lost 6 bases and the J gene lost 0 bases, with 21 bases spanning the gap. In DNA form, the CDR3 reads TGTGCCAGCAGTCAGGCCATCGGGGGATCGAGCTCCTACGAGCAGTACTTC. This translates into CASSQAIGGSSSYEQYF.

This clonotype was seen at least ten times. V and J are TRBV3-1 and TRBJ2-1; 16 nucleotides align to TRBD2. Germline V gene lookup returns CDR1 LGHDT and CDR2 YNNKEL (reference sequence). CDR3 size: 17 residues. After removal of 4 bases from V and 6 bases from J, the junction contained 6 bases not matched to a gene. In nucleotides, the CDR3 is TGTGCCAGCAGCCCATCCGGGACTAGCGGGAGGGCCAATGAGCAGTTCTTC. This gives the protein CASSPSGTSGRANEQFF.

This clonotype was counted ten times or more. The J gene is TRBJ2-7, the V gene TRBV11-2, with TRBD2 as a possible D gene (6 bases). The germline V gene encodes CDR1 SGHAT and CDR2 FQNNGV. This CDR3 is 15 amino acids long. Between the trimmed V and J ends, which lost 1 base and 3 bases, there was a span of 13 bases. CDR3 residues: CASSLGLGADYEQYF. Here the CDR3 DNA reads TGTGCCAGCAGCTTAGGACTAGGGGCTGACTACGAGCAGTACTTC. The entire variable domain, with the rest obtained from reference TRBV11-2 and TRBJ2-7, is as follows: EAGVAQSPRYKIIEKRQSVAFWCNPISGHATLYWYQQILGQGPKLLIQFQNNGVVDDSQLPKDRFSAERLKGVDSTLKIQPAKLEDSAVYLCASSLGLGADYEQYFGPGTRLTVT.

This clonotype was seen only a few times. This rearrangement joins TRBV12-3 or TRBV12-4 to TRBJ2-3; tentative D call: TRBD1 (5 bases). V was clipped by 8 bases and J by 2 bases, with 17 bases between them. The CDR3 runs to 15 residues. The CDR3 protein is CASVGPGPDTDTQYF. The CDR3 region has the DNA TGTGCCAGCGTGGGTCCAGGGCCGGACACAGATACGCAGTATTTT.

The chain joins TRBV12-3 or TRBV12-4 to TRBJ1-5; D uncertain. V dropped 1 base and J dropped 2 bases, with 6 bases sitting between them. The CDR3 has 14 amino acids. CDR3 region: CASSLGSGNQPQHF. The CDR3 region has the DNA TGTGCCAGCAGTTTAGGTTCGGGCAATCAGCCCCAGCATTTT.

The chain combines TRBV11-3 with TRBJ1-3; no reliable D call. The germline V gene encodes CDR1 SGHNT and CDR2 YENEEA. This CDR3 region has 14 residues. V lost 5 bases to trimming and J lost 0 bases, with 8 bases between them. The CDR3 nucleotides are TGTGCCAGCAGCCCATGGGACTCTGGAAACACCATATATTTT. Residues: CASSPWDSGNTIYF.

At least ten counts were recorded for this clonotype. This chain links TRBV6-5 with TRBJ2-5; the D call may be TRBD1 or TRBD2 (5 bases each). Germline loops: CDR1 MNHEY, CDR2 SVGAGI. Trimming took off 6 bases at V and 7 bases at J, with 12 bases between the two ends. The CDR3 has 12 residues. CDR3 residues: CASRDNRGTQYF. The CDR3 DNA reads TGTGCCAGCAGGGACAACCGGGGGACCCAGTACTTC.

This clonotype showed up just a few times. The chain employs TRBV7-2 and TRBJ2-1; perhaps TRBD2 as D (6 bases). V was pared by 5 bases and J by 10 bases, with 21 bases between. Germline assignment: CDR1 SGHTA and CDR2 FQGNSA. The CDR3 has 15 amino acids. CDR3 residues: CASSTTGGAGGEQFF. The CDR3 region has the DNA TGTGCCAGCAGCACCACGGGCGGGGCTGGAGGGGAGCAGTTCTTC.

The chain has TRBV25-1 and TRBJ2-1; D not resolved. Trimming removed 4 bases from V and 3 bases from J, with 7 bases in between. The CDR3 is 13 residues long. Germline V lookup: CDR1 MGHDK, CDR2 SYGVNS. The CDR3 sequence is CASSVGNYNEQFF. The CDR3 DNA reads TGTGCCAGCAGTGTAGGGAACTACAATGAGCAGTTCTTC.

The chain couples TRBV12-3 or TRBV12-4 to TRBJ1-4; the D is unclear. CDR3 size: 16 residues. The ends were cut back, 7 bases at V and 3 bases at J, with 18 bases in the middle. CDR3: CASTLKDPGPNEKLFF. The CDR3 DNA follows: TGTGCCAGCACCCTTAAAGATCCGGGCCCTAATGAAAAACTGTTTTTT.

V is TRBV9 and J is TRBJ2-3; 8 nucleotides agree with TRBD2. V was pared by 4 bases and J by 4 bases, with 11 bases of the junction left unmatched. The CDR3 sequence is 16 residues long. In germline, CDR1 is SGDLS, CDR2 YYNGEE. The CDR3 coding sequence is TGTGCCAGCAGCTCCGCGGGGGGCAGTTTCTCAGATACGCAGTATTTT. It yields the protein CASSSAGGSFSDTQYF. Full variable domain (outside the CDR3, taken from reference TRBV9 and TRBJ2-3): DSGVTQTPKHLITATGQRVTLRCSPRSGDLSVYWYQQSLDQGLQFLIQYYNGEERAKGNILERFSAQQFPDLHSELNLSSLELGDSALYFCASSSAGGSFSDTQYFGPGTRLTVL.

This clonotype was picked up a small number of times. V usage is TRBV7-8 and J usage is TRBJ1-1, with D tentatively TRBD1 (5 bases). V was clipped by 11 bases and J by 7 bases, with 14 bases between them. Germline loops: CDR1 SGHVS, CDR2 FQNEAQ. CDR3 length equals 11 residues. The CDR3 sequence is CAALRGVEAFF. The CDR3 DNA follows: TGTGCCGCGCTACGGGGGGTTGAAGCTTTCTTT.

The rearrangement links TRBV7-9 to TRBJ1-1; no clear D gene. The germline V gene has CDR1 SEHNR and CDR2 FQNEAQ (reference sequence). Trimming stripped 5 bases from V and 5 bases from J, with 21 bases between. This CDR3 spans 16 amino acids. The CDR3 nucleotides are TGTGCCAGCAGCCAAGCCATGGACGGGTGGAGGACTGAAGCTTTCTTT. Its translation is CASSQAMDGWRTEAFF.

This clonotype is labeled medium-sized (0.01 to 0.1%). This chain links TRBV27 with TRBJ2-1; D may be TRBD2 (5 bases). The length of the CDR3 is 13 residues. V gave up 3 bases and J gave up 9 bases, with 12 bases separating them. The germline gives CDR1 MNHEY, CDR2 SMNVEV (reference sequence). CDR3 sequence: CASSFLAESEQFF. In DNA, the CDR3 is TGTGCCAGCAGTTTTCTAGCAGAAAGTGAGCAGTTCTTC.

This clonotype came up many times. V and J are TRBV7-2 and TRBJ2-1; D is unresolved. V shed 3 bases and J shed 8 bases, with 5 bases lying between them. This CDR3 is built from 11 residues. The V gene's germline CDR1 is SGHTA and CDR2 FQGNSA. This CDR3 reads CASSFVDEQFF. The CDR3, as DNA: TGTGCCAGCAGCTTTGTGGATGAGCAGTTCTTC.

The rearrangement joins TRBV6-5 to TRBJ2-1; D gene ambiguous. Trimming shortened V by 4 bases and J by 6 bases, and 13 bases separated the two germline ends. Germline values: CDR1 MNHEY, CDR2 SVGAGI. The CDR3 runs to 14 residues. DNA for the CDR3: TGTGCCAGCAGTTTAACTATGGGCACCAATGAGCAGTTCTTC. This sequence encodes CASSLTMGTNEQFF.

This clonotype has just a few counts. The V gene is TRBV20-1, the J gene TRBJ1-1; unclear D gene. This CDR3 has 10 amino acids. Germline V gives CDR1 DFQATT, CDR2 SNEGSKA (reference sequence). Trimming stripped 3 bases from V and 3 bases from J, with 2 bases between. The DNA of the CDR3 is TGCAGTGCTAGCGACACTGAAGCTTTCTTT. Translated, it gives CSASDTEAFF.

This chain uses TRBV20-1 with TRBJ1-6; 10 nucleotides agree with TRBD1. The CDR3 is 15 residues long. Germline CDR1 reads DFQATT; CDR2 reads SNEGSKA (reference sequence). The V gene end was trimmed by 2 bases and the J gene end by 9 bases; junction bases not matched to a gene: 7. CDR3 sequence (DNA): TGCAGTGCTAGACCGCGACAGGGGGCCCGTTCACCCCTCCACTTT. This codes for CSARPRQGARSPLHF.

This sequence joins TRBV6-2 or TRBV6-3 and TRBJ2-7; D could derive from TRBD1 or TRBD2 (5 bases each). The V gene lost 4 bases and the J gene lost 2 bases, with 12 bases spanning the gap. The CDR3 is 14 amino acids. Germline CDR1 is MNHEY and CDR2 is SVGEGT. Here the CDR3 DNA reads TGTGCCAGCAGTTCAGGGAGTCCGCCCTACGAGCAGTACTTC. As protein: CASSSGSPPYEQYF.

This clonotype appeared a few times. The V gene is TRBV20-1, the J gene TRBJ2-5; D possibly corresponds to TRBD1 (5 bases). From germline, CDR1 is DFQATT and CDR2 SNEGSKA (reference sequence). V lost 6 bases, J lost 3 bases, and 20 bases lay in between. The CDR3 extends over 15 amino acids. The CDR3, as DNA: TGCAGTGCCAGTAATCAGGGCAGTAAGGAAGAGACCCAGTACTTC. This translates into CSASNQGSKEETQYF.

The chain recombines TRBV9 with TRBJ2-7; 11 bases are a match to TRBD2. The junction had 7 bases not matched to a gene; V was cut back by 0 bases and J by 5 bases. CDR1 is SGDLS, CDR2 YYNGEE, per germline. There are 16 residues in the CDR3. CDR3 in DNA: TGTGCCAGCAGCGTAGCCGGACTAGCGGGTGTGAACGAGCAGTACTTC. This encodes CASSVAGLAGVNEQYF. The variable domain in full, with the rest retrieved from reference TRBV9 and TRBJ2-7, is DSGVTQTPKHLITATGQRVTLRCSPRSGDLSVYWYQQSLDQGLQFLIQYYNGEERAKGNILERFSAQQFPDLHSELNLSSLELGDSALYFCASSVAGLAGVNEQYFGPGTRLTVT.